This T cell receptor (beta chain) was found in a study of T cells after yellow fever vaccination. Turning to the study itself: With SMART-Seq v4 Ultra Low Input, the fractions containing low cell numbers were prepared. Study-level points and caveats: Clonotypes found in both CD4 and CD8 compartments made up a small share.

This clonotype was observed a few times. Its target is not known. Each CDR3 protein is one row after TCRdb ran MiXCR on the 5' RACE reads. The data show hundreds of thousands of distinct CDR3 sequences, with approximately 19% seen just once and roughly a sixth held by the top ten. Germline V CDR1 and CDR2: SGHRS, YFSETQ. The CDR3 has 16 amino acids. The ends were cut back, 1 base at V and 4 bases at J, with 17 bases in the middle. This receptor was identified in a man younger than 35 who received the YFV17D yellow fever vaccine. The rearrangement uses TRBV5-1 and TRBJ1-2, with a weak D call TRBD1 (6 bases). Sequenced here: PBMCs, sampled before the yellow fever booster vaccination. The CDR3 loop reads CASSLRSGADTYGYTF. CDR3 coding DNA: TGCGCCAGCAGCTTGCGTTCGGGGGCCGATACCTATGGCTACACCTTC. Full variable domain (remainder filled in from reference TRBV5-1 and TRBJ1-2): KAGVTQTPRYLIKTRGQQVTLSCSPISGHRSVSWYQQTPGQGLQFLFEYFSETQRNKGNFPGRFSGRQFSNSRSEMNVSTLELGDSALYLCASSLRSGADTYGYTFGSGTRLTVV.